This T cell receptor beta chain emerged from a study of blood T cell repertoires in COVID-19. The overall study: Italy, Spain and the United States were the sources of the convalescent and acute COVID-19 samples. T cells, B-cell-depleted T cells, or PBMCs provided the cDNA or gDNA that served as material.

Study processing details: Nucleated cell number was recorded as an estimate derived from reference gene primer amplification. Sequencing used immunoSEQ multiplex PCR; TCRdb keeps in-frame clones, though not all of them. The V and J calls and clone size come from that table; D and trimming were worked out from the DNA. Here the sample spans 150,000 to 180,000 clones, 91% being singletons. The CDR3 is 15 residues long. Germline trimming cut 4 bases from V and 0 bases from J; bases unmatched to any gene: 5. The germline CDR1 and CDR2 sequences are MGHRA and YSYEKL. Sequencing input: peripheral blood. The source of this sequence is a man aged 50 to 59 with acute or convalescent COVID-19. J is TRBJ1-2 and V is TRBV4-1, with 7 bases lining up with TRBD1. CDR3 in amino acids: CASSLDRDANYGYTF. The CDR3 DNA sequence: TGCGCCAGCAGCCTCGACAGGGACGCTAACTATGGCTACACCTTC.